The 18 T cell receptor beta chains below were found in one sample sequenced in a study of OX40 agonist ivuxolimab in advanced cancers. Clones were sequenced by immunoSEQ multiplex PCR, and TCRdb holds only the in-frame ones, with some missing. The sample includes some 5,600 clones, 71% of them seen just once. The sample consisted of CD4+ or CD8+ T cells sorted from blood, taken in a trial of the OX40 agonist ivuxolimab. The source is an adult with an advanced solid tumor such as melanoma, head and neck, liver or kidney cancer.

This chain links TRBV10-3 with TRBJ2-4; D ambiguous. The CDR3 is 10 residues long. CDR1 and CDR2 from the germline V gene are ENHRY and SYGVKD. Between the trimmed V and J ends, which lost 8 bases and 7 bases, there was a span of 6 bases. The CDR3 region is CAIGSNIQYF. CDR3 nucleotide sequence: TGTGCCATCGGGTCGAACATTCAGTACTTC.

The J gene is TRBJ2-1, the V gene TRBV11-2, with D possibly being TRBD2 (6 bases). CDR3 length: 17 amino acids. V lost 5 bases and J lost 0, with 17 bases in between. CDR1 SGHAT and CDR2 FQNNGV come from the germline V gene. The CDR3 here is CASSPPGTPSSYNEQFF. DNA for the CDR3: TGTGCCAGCAGCCCTCCCGGGACTCCAAGCTCCTACAATGAGCAGTTCTTC.

The CDR3, as DNA: TGCGCCAGCAGCCAATTAGAGGGGAACTACGAGCAGTACTTC. It codes for CASSQLEGNYEQYF. The chain recombines TRBV4-3 with TRBJ2-7, with D perhaps TRBD1 or TRBD2 (5 bases each). Germline CDR1 reads LGHNA; CDR2 reads YSLEER. The CDR3 spans 14 residues. Trimming cost V 2 bases and J 3 bases, with 11 bases left between them.

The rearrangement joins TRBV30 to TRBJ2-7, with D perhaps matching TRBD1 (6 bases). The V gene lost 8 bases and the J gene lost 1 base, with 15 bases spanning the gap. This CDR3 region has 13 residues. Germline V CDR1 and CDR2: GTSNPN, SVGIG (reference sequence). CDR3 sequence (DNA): TGTGCCCTTTCCCCCAGGGGTTCCTACGAGCAGTACTTC. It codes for CALSPRGSYEQYF. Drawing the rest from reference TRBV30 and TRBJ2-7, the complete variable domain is SQTIHQWPATLVQPVGSPLSLECTVEGTSNPNLYWYRQAAGRGLQLLFYSVGIGQISSEVPQNLSASRPQDRQFILSSKKLLLSDSGFYLCALSPRGSYEQYFGPGTRLTVT.

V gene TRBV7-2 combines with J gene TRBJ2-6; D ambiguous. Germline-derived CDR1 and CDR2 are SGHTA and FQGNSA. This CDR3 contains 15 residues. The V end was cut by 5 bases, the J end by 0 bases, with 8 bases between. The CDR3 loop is CASSLQVSGANVLTF. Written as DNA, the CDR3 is TGTGCCAGCAGCCTCCAGGTCTCTGGGGCCAACGTCCTGACTTTC.

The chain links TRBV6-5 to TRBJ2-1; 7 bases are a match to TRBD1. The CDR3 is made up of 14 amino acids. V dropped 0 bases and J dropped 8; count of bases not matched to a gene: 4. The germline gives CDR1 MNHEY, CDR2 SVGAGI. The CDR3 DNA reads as TGTGCCAGCAGTTACTCGACAGGGAGCGATGAGCAGTTCTTC. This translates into CASSYSTGSDEQFF.

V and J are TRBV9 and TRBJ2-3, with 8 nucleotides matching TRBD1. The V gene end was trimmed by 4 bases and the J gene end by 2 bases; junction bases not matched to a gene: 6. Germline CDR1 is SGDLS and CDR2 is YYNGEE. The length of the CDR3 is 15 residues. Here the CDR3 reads CASSRYRGDTDTQYF. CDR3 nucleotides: TGTGCCAGCAGCAGGTACAGGGGGGACACAGATACGCAGTATTTT.

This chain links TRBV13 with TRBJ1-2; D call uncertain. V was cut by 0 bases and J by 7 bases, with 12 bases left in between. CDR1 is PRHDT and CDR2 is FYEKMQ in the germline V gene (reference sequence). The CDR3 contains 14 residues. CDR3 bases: TGTGCCAGCAGCTTAGGCCTCGGGGAGAGTGGCTACACCTTC. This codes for CASSLGLGESGYTF.

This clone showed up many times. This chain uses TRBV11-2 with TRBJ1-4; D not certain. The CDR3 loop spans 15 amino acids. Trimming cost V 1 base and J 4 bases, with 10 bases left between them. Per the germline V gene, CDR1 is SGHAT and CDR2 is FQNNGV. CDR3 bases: TGTGCCAGCAGCTTAGGGGCTGGGATTAATGAAAAACTGTTTTTT. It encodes CASSLGAGINEKLFF.

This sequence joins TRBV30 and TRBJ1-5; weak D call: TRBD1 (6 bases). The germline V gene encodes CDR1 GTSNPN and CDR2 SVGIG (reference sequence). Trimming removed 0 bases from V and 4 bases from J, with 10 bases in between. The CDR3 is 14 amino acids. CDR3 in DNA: TGTGCCTGGAGTGTTGGAACAGGGAATCAGCCCCAGCATTTT. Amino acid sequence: CAWSVGTGNQPQHF.

The CDR3 sequence: CASSDRDRYTGELFF. In DNA form, the CDR3 reads TGTGCCAGCAGCGACCGGGACAGATACACCGGGGAGCTGTTTTTT. The V gene is TRBV9, the J gene TRBJ2-2; 7 positions match TRBD1. This CDR3 is built from 15 residues. After removal of 3 bases from V and 3 bases from J, the junction contained 5 bases not matched to a gene. CDR1 and CDR2 from the germline V gene are SGDLS and YYNGEE.

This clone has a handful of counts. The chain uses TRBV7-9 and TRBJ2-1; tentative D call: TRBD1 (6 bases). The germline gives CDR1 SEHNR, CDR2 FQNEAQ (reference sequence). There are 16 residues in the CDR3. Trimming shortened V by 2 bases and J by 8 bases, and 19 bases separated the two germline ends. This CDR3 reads CASSLIGTPSRDEQFF. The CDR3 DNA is TGTGCCAGCAGCTTAATCGGGACACCCTCCAGGGATGAGCAGTTCTTC.

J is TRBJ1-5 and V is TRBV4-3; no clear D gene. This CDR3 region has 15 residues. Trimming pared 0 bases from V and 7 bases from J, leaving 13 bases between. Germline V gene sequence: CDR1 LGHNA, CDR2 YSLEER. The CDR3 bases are TGCGCCAGCAGCCAAGATCATGGGGTCGCACAGCCCCAGCATTTT. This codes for CASSQDHGVAQPQHF.

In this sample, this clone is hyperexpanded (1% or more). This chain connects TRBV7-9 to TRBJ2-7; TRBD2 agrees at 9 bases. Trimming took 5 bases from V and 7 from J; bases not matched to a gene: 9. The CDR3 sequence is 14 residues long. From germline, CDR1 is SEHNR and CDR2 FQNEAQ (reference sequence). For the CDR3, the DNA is TGTGCCAGCAGCGCCGGGACTAGCCTTTGGGAGCAGTACTTC. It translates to CASSAGTSLWEQYF. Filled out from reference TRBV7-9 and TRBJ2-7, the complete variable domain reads DTGVSQNPRHKITKRGQNVTFRCDPISEHNRLYWYRQTLGQGPEFLTYFQNEAQLEKSRLLSDRFSAERPKGSFSTLEIQRTEQGDSAMYLCASSAGTSLWEQYFGPGTRLTVT.

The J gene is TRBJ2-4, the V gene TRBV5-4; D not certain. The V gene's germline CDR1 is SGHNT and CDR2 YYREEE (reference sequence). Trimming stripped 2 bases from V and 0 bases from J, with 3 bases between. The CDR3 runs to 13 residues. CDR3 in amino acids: CASSLVAKNIQYF. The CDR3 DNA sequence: TGTGCCAGCAGCTTAGTAGCCAAAAACATTCAGTACTTC. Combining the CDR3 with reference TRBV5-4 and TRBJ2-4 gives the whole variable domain ETGVTQSPTHLIKTRGQQVTLRCSSQSGHNTVSWYQQALGQGPQFIFQYYREEENGRGNFPPRFSGLQFPNYSSELNVNALELDDSALYLCASSLVAKNIQYFGAGTRLSVL.

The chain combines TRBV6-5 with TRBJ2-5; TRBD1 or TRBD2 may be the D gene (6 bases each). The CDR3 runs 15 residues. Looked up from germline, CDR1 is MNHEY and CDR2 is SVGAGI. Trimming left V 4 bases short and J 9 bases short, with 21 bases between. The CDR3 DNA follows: TGTGCCAGCAGTTCCTCATCTGGGGGCCGCGGGGCCCAGTACTTC. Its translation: CASSSSSGGRGAQYF.

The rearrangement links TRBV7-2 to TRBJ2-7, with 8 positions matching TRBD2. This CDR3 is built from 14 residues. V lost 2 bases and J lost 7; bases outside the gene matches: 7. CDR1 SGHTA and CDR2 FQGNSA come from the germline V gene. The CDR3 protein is CASSLPAGAGEQYF. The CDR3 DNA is TGTGCCAGCAGCTTACCAGCGGGAGCAGGTGAGCAGTACTTC.

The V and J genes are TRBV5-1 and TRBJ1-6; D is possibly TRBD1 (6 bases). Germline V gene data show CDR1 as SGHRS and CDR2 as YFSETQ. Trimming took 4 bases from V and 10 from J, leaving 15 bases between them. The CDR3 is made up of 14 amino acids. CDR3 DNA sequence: TGCGCCAGCAGCCCGGAACAGGGTCGGTCACCCCTCCACTTT. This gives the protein CASSPEQGRSPLHF.